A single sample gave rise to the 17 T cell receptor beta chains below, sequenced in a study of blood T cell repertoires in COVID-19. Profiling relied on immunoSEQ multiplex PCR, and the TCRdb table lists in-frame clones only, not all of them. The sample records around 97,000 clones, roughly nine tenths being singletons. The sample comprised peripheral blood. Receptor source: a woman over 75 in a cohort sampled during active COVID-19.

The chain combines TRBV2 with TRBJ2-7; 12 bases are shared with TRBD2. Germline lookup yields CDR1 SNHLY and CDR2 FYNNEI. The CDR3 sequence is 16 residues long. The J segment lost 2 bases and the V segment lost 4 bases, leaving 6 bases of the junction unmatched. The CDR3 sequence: CASSGLAGEGAYEQYF. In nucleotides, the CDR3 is TGTGCCAGCAGTGGACTAGCGGGAGAAGGGGCCTACGAGCAGTACTTC.

CDR3: CASSVSERGGTDTQYF. DNA of the CDR3: TGTGCCAGCAGCGTAAGCGAGCGGGGGGGCACAGATACGCAGTATTTT. This chain joins TRBV9 and TRBJ2-3; 9 nucleotides align to TRBD2. Germline trimming cut 1 base from V and 1 base from J; bases unmatched to any gene: 4. Germline-derived CDR1 and CDR2 are SGDLS and YYNGEE. This CDR3 spans 16 amino acids.

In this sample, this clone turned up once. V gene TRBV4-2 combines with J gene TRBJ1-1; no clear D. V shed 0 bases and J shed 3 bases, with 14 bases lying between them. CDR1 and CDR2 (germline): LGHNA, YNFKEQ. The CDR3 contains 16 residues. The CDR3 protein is CASSQDRRQADTEAFF. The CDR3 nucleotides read TGTGCCAGCAGCCAAGATAGGAGGCAGGCCGACACTGAAGCTTTCTTT.

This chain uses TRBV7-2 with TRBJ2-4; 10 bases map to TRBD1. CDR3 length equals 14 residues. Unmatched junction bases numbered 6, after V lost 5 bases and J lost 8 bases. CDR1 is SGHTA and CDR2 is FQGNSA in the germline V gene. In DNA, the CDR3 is TGTGCCAGCAGCGAAGGACAGGGGGGAGACATTCAGTACTTC. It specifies CASSEGQGGDIQYF.

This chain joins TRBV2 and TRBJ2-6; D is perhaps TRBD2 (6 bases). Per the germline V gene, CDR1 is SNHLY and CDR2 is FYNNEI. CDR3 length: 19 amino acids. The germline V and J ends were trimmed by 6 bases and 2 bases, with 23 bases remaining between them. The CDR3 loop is CASRGLKGFDWAGANVLTF. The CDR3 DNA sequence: TGTGCCAGCAGGGGACTGAAGGGGTTTGATTGGGCTGGGGCCAACGTCCTGACTTTC.

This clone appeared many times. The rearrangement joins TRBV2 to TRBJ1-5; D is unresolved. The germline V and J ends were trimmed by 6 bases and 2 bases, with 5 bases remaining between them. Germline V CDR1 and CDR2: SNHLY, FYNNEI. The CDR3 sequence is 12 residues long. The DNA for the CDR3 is TGTGCCAGCAGGAGGGGCAATCAGCCCCAGCATTTT. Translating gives CASRRGNQPQHF.

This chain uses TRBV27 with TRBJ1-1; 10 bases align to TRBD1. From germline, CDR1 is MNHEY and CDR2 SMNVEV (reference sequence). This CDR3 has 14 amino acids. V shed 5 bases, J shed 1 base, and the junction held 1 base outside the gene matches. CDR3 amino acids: CASSRQGANTEAFF. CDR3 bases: TGTGCCAGCAGTCGACAGGGGGCGAACACTGAAGCTTTCTTT.

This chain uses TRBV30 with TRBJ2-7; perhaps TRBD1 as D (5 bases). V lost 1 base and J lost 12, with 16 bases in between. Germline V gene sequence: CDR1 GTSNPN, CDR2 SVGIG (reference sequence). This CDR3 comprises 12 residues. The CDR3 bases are TGTGCCTGGAGTGAGGCAGGGCTGGTTTCGTACTTC. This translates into CAWSEAGLVSYF.

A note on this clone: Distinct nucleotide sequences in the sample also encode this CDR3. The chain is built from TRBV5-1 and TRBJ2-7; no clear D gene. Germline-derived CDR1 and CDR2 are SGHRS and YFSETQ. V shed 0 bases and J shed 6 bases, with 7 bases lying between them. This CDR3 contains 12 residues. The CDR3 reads CASSLGLSEQYF. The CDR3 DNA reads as TGCGCCAGCAGCTTGGGTCTAAGCGAGCAGTACTTC.

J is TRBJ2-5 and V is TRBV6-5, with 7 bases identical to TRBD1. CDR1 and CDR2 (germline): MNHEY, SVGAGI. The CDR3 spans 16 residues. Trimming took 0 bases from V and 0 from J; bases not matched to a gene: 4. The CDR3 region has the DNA TGTGCCAGCAGTTACTCGGGGACAGAACACCAAGAGACCCAGTACTTC. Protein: CASSYSGTEHQETQYF.

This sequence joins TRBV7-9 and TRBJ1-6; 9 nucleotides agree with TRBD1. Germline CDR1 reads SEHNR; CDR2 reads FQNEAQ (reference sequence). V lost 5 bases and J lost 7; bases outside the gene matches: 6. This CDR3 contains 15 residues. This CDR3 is CASSKTDRGNSPLHF. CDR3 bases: TGTGCCAGCAGCAAGACGGACAGGGGCAATTCACCCCTCCACTTT.

The CDR3 is CASSHEITTNEKLFF. The CDR3 DNA follows: TGTGCCAGCAGCCACGAGATTACAACTAATGAAAAACTGTTTTTT. V gene TRBV7-9 combines with J gene TRBJ1-4; D gene uncertain. Germline CDR1 SEHNR, CDR2 FQNEAQ (reference sequence). The CDR3 is made up of 15 amino acids. Trimming removed 5 bases from V and 0 bases from J, with 10 bases in between.

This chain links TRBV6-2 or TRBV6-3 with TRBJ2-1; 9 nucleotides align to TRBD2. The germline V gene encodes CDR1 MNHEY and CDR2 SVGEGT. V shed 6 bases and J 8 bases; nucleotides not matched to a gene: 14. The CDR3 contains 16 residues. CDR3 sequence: CASSLVGGGGADEQFF. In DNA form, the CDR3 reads TGTGCCAGCAGCCTAGTAGGGGGCGGGGGGGCCGATGAGCAGTTCTTC.

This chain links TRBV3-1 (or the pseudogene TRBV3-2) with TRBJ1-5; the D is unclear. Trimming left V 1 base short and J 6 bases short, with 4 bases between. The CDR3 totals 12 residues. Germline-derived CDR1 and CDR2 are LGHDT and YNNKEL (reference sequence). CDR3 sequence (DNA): TGTGCCAGCAGCCAAGGCAGTCAGCCCCAGCATTTT. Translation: CASSQGSQPQHF.

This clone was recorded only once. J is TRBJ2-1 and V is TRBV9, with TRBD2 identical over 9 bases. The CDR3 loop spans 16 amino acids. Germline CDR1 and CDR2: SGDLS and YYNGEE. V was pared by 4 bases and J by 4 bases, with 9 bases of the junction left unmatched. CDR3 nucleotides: TGTGCCAGCAGCTCGACTAGCGGAGCTAAATACAATGAGCAGTTCTTC. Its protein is CASSSTSGAKYNEQFF. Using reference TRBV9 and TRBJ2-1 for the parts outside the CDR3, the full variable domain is DSGVTQTPKHLITATGQRVTLRCSPRSGDLSVYWYQQSLDQGLQFLIQYYNGEERAKGNILERFSAQQFPDLHSELNLSSLELGDSALYFCASSSTSGAKYNEQFFGPGTRLTVL.

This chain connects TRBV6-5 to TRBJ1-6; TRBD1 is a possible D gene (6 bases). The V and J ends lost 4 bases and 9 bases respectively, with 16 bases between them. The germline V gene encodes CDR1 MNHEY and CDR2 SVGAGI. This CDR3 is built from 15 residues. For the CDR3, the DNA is TGTGCCAGCAGTTCTGGGTTAGGACAGACTTCACCCCTCCACTTT. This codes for CASSSGLGQTSPLHF.

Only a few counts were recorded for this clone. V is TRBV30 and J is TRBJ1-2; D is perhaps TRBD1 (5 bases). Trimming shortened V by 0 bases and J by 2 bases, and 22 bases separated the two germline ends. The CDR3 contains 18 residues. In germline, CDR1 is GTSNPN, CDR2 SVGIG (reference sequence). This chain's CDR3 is CAWSVTGLWGGVNYGYTF. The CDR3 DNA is TGTGCCTGGAGTGTCACCGGCCTCTGGGGGGGAGTAAACTATGGCTACACCTTC.